This TCR beta chain was retrieved from a study of T-cell reconstitution after alpha-beta-depleted transplantation in children. It was with unique molecular identifiers that the TCRbeta library was prepared. TCRdb reanalysed the PCR reads using MiXCR and keeps one entry per CDR3 protein. Here the sample spans about 91,000 distinct CDR3 sequences, more than 7% being singletons. This clonotype was picked up many times. The germline CDR1 and CDR2 sequences are MNHNY and SVGAGI (reference sequence). Trimming removed 6 bases at V and 4 bases at J, with 12 bases between. The CDR3 runs 13 residues. V is TRBV6-6 and J is TRBJ1-1, with D perhaps TRBD1 (6 bases). The specimen comprised PBMCs from the stem cell graft donor, sampled from the stem cell graft. The TCR comes from a human donor who donated a stem cell graft to a child with congenital amegakaryocytic thrombocytopenia. Written as DNA, the CDR3 is TGTGCCAGCAGACAGGGCGAAGGCACTGAAGCTTTCTTT. It codes for CASRQGEGTEAFF.